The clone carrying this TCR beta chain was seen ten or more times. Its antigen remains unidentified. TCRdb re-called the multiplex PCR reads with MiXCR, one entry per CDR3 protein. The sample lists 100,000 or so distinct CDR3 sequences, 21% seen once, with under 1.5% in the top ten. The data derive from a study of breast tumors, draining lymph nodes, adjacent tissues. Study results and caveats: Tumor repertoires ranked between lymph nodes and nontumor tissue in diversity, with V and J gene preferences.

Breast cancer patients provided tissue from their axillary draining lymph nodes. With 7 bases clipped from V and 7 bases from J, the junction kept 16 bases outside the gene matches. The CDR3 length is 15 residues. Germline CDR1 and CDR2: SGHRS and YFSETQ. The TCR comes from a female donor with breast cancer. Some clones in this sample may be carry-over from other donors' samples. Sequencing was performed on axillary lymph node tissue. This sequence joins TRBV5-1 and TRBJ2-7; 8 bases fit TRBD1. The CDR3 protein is CASSGGAAGTGEQYF. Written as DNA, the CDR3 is TGCGCCAGCTCCGGGGGTGCCGCCGGGACAGGAGAGCAGTACTTC.